This paragraph reports one T cell receptor (beta chain). No antigen is known for it. A quantity of about 0.45 to 1 ug RNA underwent reverse transcription using random hexamers. TCRdb independently ran MiXCR on the immunoSEQ multiplex PCR reads; one entry per CDR3 protein. The sample records over 100,000 distinct CDR3 sequences, over 90% being singletons. Sequencing of TCR beta was performed on blood CD8+ T cells and on blood CD4+ T cells. This record comes from a study of CD8 T cells in Susac syndrome. Whole-study results and caveats: In total CD8+ repertoires, roughly 15 Susac-specific public clones were found, and CD8+ TEMRA repertoires had about 5.

Between the trimmed V and J ends, which lost 0 bases and 7 bases, there was a span of 7 bases. CDR3 length equals 13 residues. CDR1 is SGDLS, CDR2 YYNGEE, per germline. The sample comprised CD8+ T cells from PBMCs. The clonotype comes from a human donor with Susac syndrome. The chain couples TRBV9 to TRBJ2-2; D gene uncertain. The CDR3 protein is CASSVDSLGELFF. The CDR3 coding sequence is TGTGCCAGCAGCGTAGATTCGCTCGGGGAGCTGTTTTTT.